This T cell receptor beta chain was sequenced in a study of CD8 T cells in Susac syndrome. Deletions cut 11 bases from V and 7 bases from J, with 12 bases between. The CDR3 covers 11 residues. Germline assignment: CDR1 MDHEN and CDR2 SYDVKM. When the RNA was reverse transcribed, random hexamers were used with an input of about 0.5 to 1 ug. Via MiXCR, TCRdb re-called the immunoSEQ multiplex PCR reads, giving one row per CDR3 protein. The sample contains under 200,000 distinct CDR3 sequences, approximately 95% of which appear only once. This chain joins TRBV28 and TRBJ1-5, with TRBD1 as a possible D gene (6 bases). The clonotype was recovered from a human donor with Susac syndrome. The material sequenced was CD8+ T cells from PBMCs. CDR3 bases: TGTGCCGGGGGGCTCGGGCAGCCCCAGCATTTT. Translating it yields CAGGLGQPQHF. Supplemented by reference TRBV28 and TRBJ1-5, the full variable domain reads DVKVTQSSRYLVKRTGEKVFLECVQDMDHENMFWYRQDPGLGLRLIYFSYDVKMKEKGDIPEGYSVSREKKERFSLILESASTNQTSMYLCAGGLGQPQHFGDGTRLSIL.